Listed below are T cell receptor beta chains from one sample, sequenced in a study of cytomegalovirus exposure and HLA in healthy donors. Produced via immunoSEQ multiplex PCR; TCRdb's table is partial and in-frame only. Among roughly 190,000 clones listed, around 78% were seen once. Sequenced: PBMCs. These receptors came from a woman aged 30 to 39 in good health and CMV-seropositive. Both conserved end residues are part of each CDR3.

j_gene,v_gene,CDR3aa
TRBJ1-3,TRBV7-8,CASSTPRGLGNTIYF
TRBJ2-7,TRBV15,CATSIVVTGDSYEQYF
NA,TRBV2,CASSWRGQGGHEQYF
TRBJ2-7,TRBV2,CASSEALSGGAYEQYF
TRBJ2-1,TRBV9,CASSGTSGYNEQFF
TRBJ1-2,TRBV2,CASSNTENYGYTF
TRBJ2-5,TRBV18,CASSLVTGAEETQYF
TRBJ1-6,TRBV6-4,CASSDSPGGNSPLHF
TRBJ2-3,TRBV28,CASEGRTSGVPDTQYF
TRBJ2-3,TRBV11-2,CASSLRGPSDTQYF
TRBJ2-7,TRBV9,CASSAGLAVSSYEQYF
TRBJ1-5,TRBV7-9,CASSTNRDNSGNQPQHF
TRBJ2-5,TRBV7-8,CASSRIGTRPETQYF